The present T cell receptor beta chain was sequenced within a study of shared clonotypes between healthy human individuals. Study-level results: What limited the represented genetic and exposure-history diversity was the small number of donors.

V dropped 8 bases and J dropped 1 base, with 9 bases sitting between them. The germline CDR1 and CDR2 sequences are MNHEY and SVGAGI. The CDR3 is 13 amino acids. Concerning this clone itself: What it binds is not known.

Researchers sequenced unsorted PBMC DNA using ten immunoSEQ deep assay plates. Under the authors' procedure: ImmunoSEQ yielded junction-only sequences lacking quality scores, so filtering differed. Only in-frame clones appear in the TCRdb table, and some are missing; sequencing was by immunoSEQ multiplex PCR. That table supplies the V and J calls and clone size; D and trimming were determined from the DNA. The data show about 490,000 clones, 76% seen once. The chain recombines TRBV6-5 with TRBJ1-5; D call uncertain. The receptor was derived from a woman in her thirties or forties in good health. Some clones in this sample may be carry-over from other donors' samples. The sample comprised PBMCs. For the CDR3, the DNA is TGTGCCAGCGGGAGGGTAAGCAATCAGCCCCAGCATTTT. Protein sequence: CASGRVSNQPQHF.